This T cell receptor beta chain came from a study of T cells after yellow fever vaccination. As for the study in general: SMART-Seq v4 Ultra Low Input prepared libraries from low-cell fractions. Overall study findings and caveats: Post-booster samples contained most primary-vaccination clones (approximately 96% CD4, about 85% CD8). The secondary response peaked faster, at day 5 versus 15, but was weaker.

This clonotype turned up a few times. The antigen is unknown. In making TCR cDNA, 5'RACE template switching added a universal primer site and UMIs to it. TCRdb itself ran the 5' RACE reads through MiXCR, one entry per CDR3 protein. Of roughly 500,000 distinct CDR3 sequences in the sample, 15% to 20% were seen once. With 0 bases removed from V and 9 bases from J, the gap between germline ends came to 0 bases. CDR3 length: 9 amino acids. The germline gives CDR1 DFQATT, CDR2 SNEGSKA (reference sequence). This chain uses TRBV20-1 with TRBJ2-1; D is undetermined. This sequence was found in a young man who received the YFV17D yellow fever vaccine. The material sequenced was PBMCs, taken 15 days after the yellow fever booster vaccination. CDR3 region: CSARDEQFF. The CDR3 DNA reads TGCAGTGCTAGAGATGAGCAGTTCTTC.